Shown below are 21 T cell receptor beta chains from a single sample sequenced in a study of blood T cells in healthy people across ages. A second PCR, run for roughly 7 to 11 cycles, used a sample-barcoded 5' primer plus a J-beta primer mix. Each CDR3 protein is one row after TCRdb ran MiXCR on the 5' RACE reads. The data show about 2 million distinct CDR3 sequences, with roughly 50% seen just once and roughly 2.1% held by the top ten. Sequenced input: blood. All receptors derive from a woman between 40 and 55 years old in good health.

V and J are TRBV27 and TRBJ2-1; the match to TRBD2 covers 7 bases. The CDR3 covers 14 residues. J lost 2 bases, V lost 7 bases, and 5 bases had no gene match. Germline CDR1 is MNHEY and CDR2 is SMNVEV (reference sequence). CDR3 DNA: TGTGCCAGCATGGAGCGGGGAACCTACAATGAGCAGTTCTTC. It encodes CASMERGTYNEQFF.

This clonotype was found a few times. CDR3 loop: CASSELGHDSPLHF. CDR3 in DNA: TGTGCCAGCAGTGAGCTGGGCCACGATTCACCCCTCCACTTT. The rearrangement links TRBV25-1 to TRBJ1-6; D is ambiguous. V was clipped by 3 bases and J by 8 bases, with 11 bases between them. Per the germline V gene, CDR1 is MGHDK and CDR2 is SYGVNS. The length of the CDR3 is 14 residues. The full variable domain, rest sourced from reference TRBV25-1 and TRBJ1-6, is EADIYQTPRYLVIGTGKKITLECSQTMGHDKMYWYQQDPGMELHLIHYSYGVNSTEKGDLSSESTVSRIRTEHFPLTLESARPSHTSQYLCASSELGHDSPLHFGNGTRLTVT.

This clonotype was seen a handful of times. The J gene is TRBJ2-5, the V gene TRBV7-2; 10 nucleotides align to TRBD2. Trimming at V came to 2 bases and at J to 7 bases, leaving 7 bases not matched to a gene. Looked up from germline, CDR1 is SGHTA and CDR2 is FQGNSA. The length of the CDR3 is 15 residues. The CDR3 sequence: CASSLIAGGRGTQYF. Here the CDR3 DNA reads TGTGCCAGCAGCTTAATAGCGGGGGGACGGGGGACCCAGTACTTC.

Comment on this clonotype: The germline gene is not matched at one end of the junction; a read error may be the cause. This chain links TRBV7-2 with TRBJ2-5; 13 nucleotides line up with TRBD2. The J call may be mistaken, given a closer DNA end match to TRBJ2-7. The CDR3 length is 15 residues. CDR1 is SGHTA and CDR2 is FQGNSA in the germline V gene. CDR3 DNA: TGTGCCTGCAGCATTAGACTAGCGGGGGGCTACGAGCAGTACTTC. Its protein is CACSIRLAGGYEQYF.

A single count supports this clonotype. The chain employs TRBV12-3 or TRBV12-4 and TRBJ1-4; TRBD1 aligns across 8 bases. Trimming at V came to 5 bases and at J to 5 bases, leaving 4 bases not matched to a gene. This CDR3 has 14 amino acids. The CDR3 DNA reads as TGTGCCAGCAGTGTCTGGACAGGGAATGAAAAACTGTTTTTT. Encoded protein: CASSVWTGNEKLFF.

The rearrangement joins TRBV7-9 to TRBJ2-3; D might be TRBD2 (7 bases). The CDR3 covers 16 residues. Trimming pared 2 bases from V and 2 bases from J, leaving 14 bases between. Germline CDR1 SEHNR, CDR2 FQNEAQ (reference sequence). The CDR3 sequence is CASSLNLAGATDTQYF. The CDR3 region has the DNA TGTGCCAGCAGCTTAAATCTTGCGGGGGCCACAGATACGCAGTATTTT.

V and J are TRBV6-5 and TRBJ1-2; no definite D call. The CDR3 has 13 amino acids. CDR1 is MNHEY, CDR2 SVGAGI, per germline. Deletions cut 0 bases from V and 5 bases from J, with 7 bases between. The CDR3 protein is CASSYSAGYGYTF. Here the CDR3 DNA reads TGTGCCAGCAGTTACTCGGCAGGTTATGGCTACACCTTC.

This chain connects TRBV12-3 or TRBV12-4 to TRBJ1-1; TRBD1 aligns across 8 bases. Losses at the gene ends were 1 base for V and 5 bases for J; bases not matched to a gene: 6. The CDR3 has 15 residues. Here the CDR3 DNA reads TGTGCCAGCAGTTTAGACCAGGGGGCGCGGACTGAAGCTTTCTTT. Translated: CASSLDQGARTEAFF.

The rearrangement uses TRBV6-2 or TRBV6-3 and TRBJ2-3; 10 bases fit TRBD1. CDR1 is MNHEY and CDR2 is SVGEGT in the germline V gene. The V and J ends lost 5 bases and 2 bases, in that order; junction bases with no gene match: 7. The CDR3 runs 16 residues. In DNA, the CDR3 is TGTGCCAGCAGTACCGGGACAGGGGCACTCACAGATACGCAGTATTTT. Translating gives CASSTGTGALTDTQYF.

This clonotype has a handful of counts. The gene calls are TRBV5-1 and TRBJ2-1, with D perhaps matching TRBD1 or TRBD2 (5 bases each). V gave up 4 bases and J gave up 2 bases, with 13 bases separating them. The CDR3 contains 15 residues. The germline gives CDR1 SGHRS, CDR2 YFSETQ. The CDR3 coding sequence is TGCGCCAGCAGCCCCGGGACCCTACCCTACAATGAGCAGTTCTTC. Its translation: CASSPGTLPYNEQFF. Looking up the rest from reference TRBV5-1 and TRBJ2-1 gives the full variable domain: KAGVTQTPRYLIKTRGQQVTLSCSPISGHRSVSWYQQTPGQGLQFLFEYFSETQRNKGNFPGRFSGRQFSNSRSEMNVSTLELGDSALYLCASSPGTLPYNEQFFGPGTRLTVL.

In its sample, this clonotype was seen a few times. V gene TRBV7-2 combines with J gene TRBJ2-7, with 9 bases fitting TRBD2. The CDR3 totals 16 residues. V dropped 0 bases and J dropped 2; count of bases not matched to a gene: 5. Germline loops: CDR1 SGHTA, CDR2 FQGNSA. As DNA, the CDR3 is TGTGCCAGCAGCTTAGCAGCTAGCGGGGCCGCCTACGAGCAGTACTTC. Encoded protein: CASSLAASGAAYEQYF.

This clonotype was recorded a few times. This chain links TRBV7-2 with TRBJ1-5; D uncertain. This CDR3 has 14 amino acids. CDR1 is SGHTA, CDR2 FQGNSA, per germline. The V end was cut by 5 bases, the J end by 3 bases, with 11 bases between. The CDR3, as DNA: TGTGCCAGCAGCCCAACAAGGAACAATCAGCCCCAGCATTTT. It codes for CASSPTRNNQPQHF.

V usage is TRBV21-1 and J usage is TRBJ2-7. TRBV21-1 is classified as a pseudogene. This CDR3 spans 14 amino acids. Here the CDR3 DNA reads TGTACCAGCAGCAATCCACAGACCTCCTACGAGCAGTACTTC. It specifies CTSSNPQTSYEQYF.

This clonotype was picked up many times. The chain is built from TRBV2 and TRBJ2-5; 11 bases match TRBD2. Per germline, CDR1 SNHLY and CDR2 FYNNEI. The CDR3 totals 16 residues. The V segment lost 1 base and the J segment 2 bases; nucleotides outside the gene matches: 3. The CDR3 DNA reads as TGTGCCAGCAGTGAAGGGCTAGCGGGGGGACAAGAGACCCAGTACTTC. Protein: CASSEGLAGGQETQYF.

The chain combines TRBV9 with TRBJ2-5; the D is unclear. This CDR3 is 14 amino acids long. Germline CDR1 and CDR2: SGDLS and YYNGEE. Trimming removed 0 bases at V and 1 base at J, with 7 bases between. CDR3 sequence: CASSVGHTQETQYF. DNA for the CDR3: TGTGCCAGCAGCGTAGGACACACCCAAGAGACCCAGTACTTC.

The chain carries TRBV20-1 and TRBJ1-4, with a weak D call TRBD1 (6 bases). Trimming left V 4 bases short and J 8 bases short, with 17 bases between. This CDR3 region has 14 residues. Germline-derived CDR1 and CDR2 are DFQATT and SNEGSKA (reference sequence). CDR3 DNA sequence: TGCAGTGCTACGGACCGGGCTAGGGGGGAAAAACTGTTTTTT. Protein product: CSATDRARGEKLFF.

This chain uses TRBV7-2 with TRBJ2-1; D might be TRBD1 or TRBD2, each matching 5 bases. The germline V gene has CDR1 SGHTA and CDR2 FQGNSA. CDR3 length: 16 residues. Trimming took 5 bases from V and 7 from J, leaving 21 bases between them. The CDR3 DNA sequence: TGTGCCAGCAGCCCCGAGGGGTCAACCGGACGGAATGAGCAGTTCTTC. Protein product: CASSPEGSTGRNEQFF.

The chain couples TRBV28 to TRBJ1-1; a weak D match, TRBD1 (6 bases). CDR1 is MDHEN, CDR2 SYDVKM, per germline. There are 15 residues in the CDR3. Trimming pared 6 bases from V and 4 bases from J, leaving 18 bases between. This CDR3 is CASSRIQGGGTEAFF. Here the CDR3 DNA reads TGTGCCAGCAGCCGAATACAGGGAGGAGGCACTGAAGCTTTCTTT.

This clonotype was detected once. The CDR3 region is CSVESAGVDNEQFF. The CDR3 DNA follows: TGCAGCGTTGAATCAGCGGGGGTGGACAATGAGCAGTTCTTC. This chain links TRBV29-1 with TRBJ2-1; 8 bases are shared with TRBD2. Germline CDR1 reads SQVTM; CDR2 reads ANQGSEA. The CDR3 extends over 14 amino acids. Trimming took 2 bases from V and 5 from J; bases not matched to a gene: 5.

V is TRBV12-3 or TRBV12-4 and J is TRBJ2-1, with 13 bases lining up with TRBD2. The CDR3 consists of 24 residues. V lost 3 bases and J lost 2; bases outside the gene matches: 25. CDR3 DNA sequence: TGTGCCAGCAGTTTCACTAGCGGGGGGGCCCCATTACACAGCGCGGCGAACGCCTACAATGAGCAGTTCTTC. Its translation is CASSFTSGGAPLHSAANAYNEQFF.

This clonotype was counted a few times. This chain connects TRBV20-1 to TRBJ2-1, with 8 bases that match TRBD2. The V segment lost 6 bases and the J segment 7 bases; nucleotides outside the gene matches: 11. Germline CDR1 is DFQATT and CDR2 is SNEGSKA (reference sequence). CDR3 size: 14 residues. Here the CDR3 reads CSADLAGLGNEQFF. As DNA, the CDR3 is TGCAGTGCAGACCTAGCGGGTCTAGGAAATGAGCAGTTCTTC.